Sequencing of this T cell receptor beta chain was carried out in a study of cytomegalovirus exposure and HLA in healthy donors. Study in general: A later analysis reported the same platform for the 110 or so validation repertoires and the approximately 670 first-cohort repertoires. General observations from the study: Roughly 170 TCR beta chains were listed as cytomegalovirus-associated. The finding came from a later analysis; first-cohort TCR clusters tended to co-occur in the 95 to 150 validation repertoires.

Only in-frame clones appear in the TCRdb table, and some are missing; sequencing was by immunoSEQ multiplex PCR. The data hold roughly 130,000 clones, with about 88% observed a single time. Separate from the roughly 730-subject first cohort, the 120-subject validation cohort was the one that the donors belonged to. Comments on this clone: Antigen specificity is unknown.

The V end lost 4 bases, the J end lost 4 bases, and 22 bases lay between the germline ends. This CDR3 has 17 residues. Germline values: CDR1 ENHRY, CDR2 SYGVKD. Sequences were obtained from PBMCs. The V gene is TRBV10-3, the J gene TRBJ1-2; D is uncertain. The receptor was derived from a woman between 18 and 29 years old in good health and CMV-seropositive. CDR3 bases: TGTGCCATCAGTGTAGGTGTCGGCAAGAGGCACCTCTATGGCTACACCTTC. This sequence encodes CAISVGVGKRHLYGYTF.